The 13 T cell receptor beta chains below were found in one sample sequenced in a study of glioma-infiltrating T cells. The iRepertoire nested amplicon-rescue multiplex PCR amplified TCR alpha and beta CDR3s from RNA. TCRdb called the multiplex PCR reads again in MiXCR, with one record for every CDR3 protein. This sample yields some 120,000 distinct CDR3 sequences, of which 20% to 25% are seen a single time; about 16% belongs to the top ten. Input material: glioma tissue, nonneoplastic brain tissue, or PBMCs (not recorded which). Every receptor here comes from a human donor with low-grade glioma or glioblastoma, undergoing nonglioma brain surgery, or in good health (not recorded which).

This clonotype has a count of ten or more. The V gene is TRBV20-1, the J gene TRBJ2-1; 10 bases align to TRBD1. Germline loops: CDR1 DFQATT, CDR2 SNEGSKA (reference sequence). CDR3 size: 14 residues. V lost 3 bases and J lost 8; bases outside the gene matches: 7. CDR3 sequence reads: CSARTGQGGDEQFF. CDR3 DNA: TGCAGTGCTAGGACCGGACAGGGGGGCGATGAGCAGTTCTTC.

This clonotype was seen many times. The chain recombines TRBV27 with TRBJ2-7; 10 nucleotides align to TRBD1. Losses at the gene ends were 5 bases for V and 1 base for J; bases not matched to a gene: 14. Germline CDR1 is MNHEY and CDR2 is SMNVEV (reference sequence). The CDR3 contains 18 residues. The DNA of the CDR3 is TGTGCCAGCAGTCCCTCCCCTATGGGACAGGGGTGGTCCTACGAGCAGTACTTC. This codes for CASSPSPMGQGWSYEQYF.

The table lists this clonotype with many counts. The CDR3 sequence: CASSLNPTGGTTNYGYTF. The CDR3 nucleotides are TGTGCCAGCAGTCTAAACCCCACAGGGGGGACCACTAACTATGGCTACACCTTC. The V gene is TRBV27, the J gene TRBJ1-2; TRBD1 matches 8 bases. The CDR3 contains 18 residues. The germline gives CDR1 MNHEY, CDR2 SMNVEV (reference sequence). The V gene end was trimmed by 5 bases and the J gene end by 0 bases; junction bases not matched to a gene: 14.

CDR3 DNA sequence: TGTGCCAGCAGCCACGACTACGTAGCGGCCAATGAGCAGTTCTTC. Translated, it gives CASSHDYVAANEQFF. The chain has TRBV3-1 and TRBJ2-1; perhaps TRBD2 as D (6 bases). This CDR3 contains 15 residues. Germline lookup yields CDR1 LGHDT and CDR2 YNNKEL (reference sequence). V lost 3 bases and J lost 6, with 15 bases in between.

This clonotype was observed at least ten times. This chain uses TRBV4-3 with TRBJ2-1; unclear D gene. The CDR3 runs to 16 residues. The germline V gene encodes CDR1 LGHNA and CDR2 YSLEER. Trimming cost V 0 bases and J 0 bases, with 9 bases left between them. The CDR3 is CASSQEVASSYNEQFF. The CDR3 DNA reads TGCGCCAGCAGCCAAGAAGTGGCGAGCTCCTACAATGAGCAGTTCTTC.

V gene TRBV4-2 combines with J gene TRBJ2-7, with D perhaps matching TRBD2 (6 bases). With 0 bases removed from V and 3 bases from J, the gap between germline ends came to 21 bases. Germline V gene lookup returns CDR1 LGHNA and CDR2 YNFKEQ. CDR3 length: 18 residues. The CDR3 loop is CASSQETSRMRPYYEQYF. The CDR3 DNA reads TGTGCCAGCAGCCAAGAAACTAGCAGAATGCGCCCTTACTACGAGCAGTACTTC.

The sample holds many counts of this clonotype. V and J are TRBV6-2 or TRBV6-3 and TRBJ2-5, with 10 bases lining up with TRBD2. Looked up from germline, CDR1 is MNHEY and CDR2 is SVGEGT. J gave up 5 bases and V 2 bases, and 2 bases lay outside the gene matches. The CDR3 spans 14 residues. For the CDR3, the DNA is TGTGCCAGCAGTTACCTAGCGGGAGACGAGACCCAGTACTTC. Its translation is CASSYLAGDETQYF.

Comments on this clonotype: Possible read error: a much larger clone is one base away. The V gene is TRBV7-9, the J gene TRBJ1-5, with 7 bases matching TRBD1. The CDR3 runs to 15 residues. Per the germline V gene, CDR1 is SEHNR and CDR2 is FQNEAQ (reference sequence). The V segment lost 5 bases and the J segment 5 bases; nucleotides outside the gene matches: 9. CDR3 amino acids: CASSGGGFGDQPQHF. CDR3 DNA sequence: TGTGCCAGCAGCGGAGGGGGCTTCGGCGATCAGCCCCAGCATTTT.

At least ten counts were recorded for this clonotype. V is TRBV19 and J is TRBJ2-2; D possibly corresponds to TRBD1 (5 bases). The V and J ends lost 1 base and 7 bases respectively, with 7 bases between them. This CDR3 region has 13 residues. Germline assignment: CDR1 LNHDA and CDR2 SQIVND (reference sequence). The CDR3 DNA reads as TGTGCCAGTAGTATAGGACAGATCGGGGAGCTGTTTTTT. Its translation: CASSIGQIGELFF.

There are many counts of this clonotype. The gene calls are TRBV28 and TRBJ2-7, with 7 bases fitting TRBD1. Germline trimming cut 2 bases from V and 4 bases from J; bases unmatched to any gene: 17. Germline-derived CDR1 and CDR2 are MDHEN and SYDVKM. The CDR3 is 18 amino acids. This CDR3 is CASSLNPGLQGENYEQYF. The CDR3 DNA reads TGTGCCAGCAGTTTAAATCCTGGTCTGCAGGGGGAGAATTACGAGCAGTACTTC. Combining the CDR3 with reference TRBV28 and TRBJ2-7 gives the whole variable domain DVKVTQSSRYLVKRTGEKVFLECVQDMDHENMFWYRQDPGLGLRLIYFSYDVKMKEKGDIPEGYSVSREKKERFSLILESASTNQTSMYLCASSLNPGLQGENYEQYFGPGTRLTVT.

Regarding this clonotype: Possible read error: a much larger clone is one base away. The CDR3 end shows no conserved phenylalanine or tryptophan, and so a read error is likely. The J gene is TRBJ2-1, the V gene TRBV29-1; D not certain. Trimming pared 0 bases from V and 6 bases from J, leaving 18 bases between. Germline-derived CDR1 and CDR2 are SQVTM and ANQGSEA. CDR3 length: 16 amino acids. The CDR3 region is CSVEDWEQLRANEQFS. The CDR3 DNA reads TGCAGCGTTGAAGATTGGGAACAGCTCCGAGCCAATGAGCAGTTCTCC.

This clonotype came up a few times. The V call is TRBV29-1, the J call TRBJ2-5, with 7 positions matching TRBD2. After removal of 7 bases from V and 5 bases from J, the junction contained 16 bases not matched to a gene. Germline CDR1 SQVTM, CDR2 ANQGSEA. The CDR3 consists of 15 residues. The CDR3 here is CSARGSPLARETQYF. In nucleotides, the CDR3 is TGCAGCGCTCGAGGGTCCCCACTAGCGAGGGAGACCCAGTACTTC.

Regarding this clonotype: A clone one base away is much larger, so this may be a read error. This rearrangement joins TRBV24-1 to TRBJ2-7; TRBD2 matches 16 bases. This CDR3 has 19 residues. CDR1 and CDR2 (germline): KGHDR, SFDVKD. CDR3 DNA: TGTGCCGCCAGTGATACCGGGACTAGCGGGAGGGCAGCGTCCTACGAGCAGTACTTC. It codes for CAASDTGTSGRAASYEQYF.